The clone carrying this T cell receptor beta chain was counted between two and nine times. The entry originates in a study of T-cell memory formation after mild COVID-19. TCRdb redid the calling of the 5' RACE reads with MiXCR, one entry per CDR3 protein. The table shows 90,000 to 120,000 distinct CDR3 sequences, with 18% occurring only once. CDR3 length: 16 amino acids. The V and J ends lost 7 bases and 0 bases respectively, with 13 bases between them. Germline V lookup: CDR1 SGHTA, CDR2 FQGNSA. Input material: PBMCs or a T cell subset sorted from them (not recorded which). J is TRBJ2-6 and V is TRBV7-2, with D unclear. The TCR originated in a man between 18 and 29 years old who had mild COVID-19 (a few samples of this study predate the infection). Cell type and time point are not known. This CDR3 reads CASTPQSASGANVLTF. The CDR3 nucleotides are TGTGCCAGCACCCCGCAGTCGGCCTCTGGGGCCAACGTCCTGACTTTC.